This passage covers 30 T cell receptor beta chains from one sample sequenced in a study of cytomegalovirus exposure and HLA in healthy donors. The study ran its PCR with 60 Vbeta and 13 Jbeta primers. Sequencing used immunoSEQ multiplex PCR; TCRdb keeps in-frame clones, though not all of them. The sample lists fewer than 250,000 clones, about 84% occurring once. The specimen sequenced was PBMCs. Receptors were obtained from a woman between 25 and 40 years old in good health and CMV-seropositive.

The CDR3 sequence is CATRAGQRYGYTF. CDR3 nucleotides: TGTGCCACCCGGGCGGGGCAAAGATATGGCTACACCTTC. The chain employs TRBV5-4 and TRBJ1-2; weak D call: TRBD1 (5 bases). CDR1 is SGHNT, CDR2 YYREEE, per germline (reference sequence). The CDR3 contains 13 residues. V dropped 9 bases and J dropped 5 bases, with 17 bases sitting between them.

This chain links TRBV7-6 with TRBJ1-1; 7 bases fit TRBD1. Looked up from germline, CDR1 is SGHVS and CDR2 is FNYEAQ. V lost 6 bases to trimming and J lost 11 bases; unmatched junction nucleotides: 12. The CDR3 spans 13 residues. CDR3 in DNA: TGTGCCAGCAGTTTAACGGAGGGGGCTAAGGCTTTCTTT. Its protein product is CASSLTEGAKAFF.

The chain is built from TRBV7-8 and TRBJ1-1; D uncertain. The germline gives CDR1 SGHVS, CDR2 FQNEAQ. Trimming removed 3 bases from V and 12 bases from J, with 17 bases in between. This CDR3 is 13 amino acids long. CDR3 nucleotides: TGTGCCAGCAGCTTTGATTTAAGAGGAGAGACTTTCTTT. It is translated as CASSFDLRGETFF.

This clone was seen only once. The CDR3 coding sequence is TGTGCCACCCCCCACCGGGAGGGCCCGACCGGGGAGCTGTTTTTT. Translation gives CATPHREGPTGELFF. The chain is built from TRBV5-3 and TRBJ2-2, with 8 positions matching TRBD2. TRBV5-3 has ORF status, its function being uncertain. V was clipped by 9 bases and J by 5 bases; unmatched bases: 12. The CDR3 length is 15 residues.

V gene TRBV6-1 combines with J gene TRBJ2-7, with 11 bases fitting TRBD1. The CDR3 length is 18 residues. Germline CDR1 MNHNS, CDR2 SASEGT. Losses at the gene ends were 0 bases for V and 4 bases for J; bases not matched to a gene: 11. CDR3 DNA sequence: TGTGCCAGCAGTGAAGCAGGTGGGGCCGGGACAGGGGGATACGAGCAGTACTTC. This codes for CASSEAGGAGTGGYEQYF.

V and J are TRBV28 and TRBJ2-1; possible D gene TRBD1, 6 bases. This CDR3 comprises 18 residues. V lost 0 bases and J 8 bases, leaving 23 bases between the germline ends. The germline gives CDR1 MDHEN, CDR2 SYDVKM. The CDR3 coding sequence is TGTGCCAGCAGTTTATGGAACCCCCCAGGGGTGCTTTCGGATGAGCAGTTCTTC. Amino acid sequence: CASSLWNPPGVLSDEQFF.

V gene TRBV18 combines with J gene TRBJ2-3; tentatively, D is TRBD2 (6 bases). Germline CDR1 is KGHSH and CDR2 is LQKENI. CDR3 length: 13 amino acids. The germline V and J ends were trimmed by 2 bases and 11 bases, with 14 bases remaining between them. The CDR3 DNA reads as TGTGCCAGCTCACCAATCCGACTAGGGATGCAGTATTTT. Protein: CASSPIRLGMQYF.

The rearrangement uses TRBV7-9 and TRBJ1-5; 9 nucleotides line up with TRBD1. Looked up from germline, CDR1 is SEHNR and CDR2 is FQNEAQ (reference sequence). CDR3 size: 16 residues. V shed 5 bases and J 5 bases; nucleotides not matched to a gene: 10. For the CDR3, the DNA is TGTGCCAGCAGCCTAGGGACAGGGCGCGCCGATCAGCCCCAGCATTTT. Translated: CASSLGTGRADQPQHF.

The chain has TRBV4-1 and TRBJ1-4; D call uncertain. V lost 2 bases, J lost 2 bases, and 9 bases lay in between. CDR3 length: 15 residues. Germline loops: CDR1 MGHRA, CDR2 YSYEKL. The CDR3 loop reads CASSQFPVTNEKLFF. CDR3 sequence (DNA): TGCGCCAGCAGCCAATTTCCAGTTACTAATGAAAAACTGTTTTTT.

Comment on this clone: In the same sample, other DNA sequences code for this CDR3. The gene calls are TRBV5-1 and TRBJ1-1, with D possibly matching TRBD1 (6 bases). Trimming took 4 bases from V and 2 from J, leaving 9 bases between them. Germline lookup yields CDR1 SGHRS and CDR2 YFSETQ. This CDR3 comprises 13 residues. CDR3 in amino acids: CASSLQGNTEAFF. As DNA, the CDR3 is TGCGCCAGCAGCCTACAGGGTAACACTGAAGCTTTCTTT. Complete variable domain (other parts from reference TRBV5-1 and TRBJ1-1): KAGVTQTPRYLIKTRGQQVTLSCSPISGHRSVSWYQQTPGQGLQFLFEYFSETQRNKGNFPGRFSGRQFSNSRSEMNVSTLELGDSALYLCASSLQGNTEAFFGQGTRLTVV.

The chain carries TRBV27 and TRBJ1-1; a weak D match, TRBD1 (5 bases). Germline CDR1 is MNHEY and CDR2 is SMNVEV (reference sequence). The ends were cut back, 2 bases at V and 1 base at J, with 8 bases in the middle. CDR3 size: 14 residues. The CDR3 protein is CASSLTDRNTEAFF. CDR3 DNA sequence: TGTGCCAGCAGTTTAACCGACAGGAACACTGAAGCTTTCTTT.

This clone was found a few times. The chain recombines TRBV9 with TRBJ1-2; maybe TRBD1 (6 bases). CDR1 and CDR2 from the germline V gene are SGDLS and YYNGEE. V was trimmed by 3 bases and J by 3 bases, leaving 12 bases between them. The CDR3 spans 14 residues. The CDR3 coding sequence is TGTGCCAGCAGCGGCGACAGGACGCACTATGGCTACACCTTC. Translation: CASSGDRTHYGYTF.

The chain links TRBV6-1 to TRBJ2-5, with D maybe TRBD1 (5 bases). The CDR3 covers 14 residues. Trimming cost V 1 base and J 2 bases, with 8 bases left between them. CDR1 is MNHNS, CDR2 SASEGT, per germline. The CDR3 loop is CASSEGQGQETQYF. Here the CDR3 DNA reads TGTGCCAGCAGTGAAGGGCAGGGACAAGAGACCCAGTACTTC.

The chain carries TRBV7-3 and TRBJ2-1, with TRBD1 matching over 12 bases. The CDR3 totals 16 residues. Germline loops: CDR1 SGHTA, CDR2 FQGTGA. V was pared by 5 bases and J by 6 bases, with 8 bases of the junction left unmatched. CDR3: CASSHSGQGARNEQFF. CDR3 in DNA: TGTGCCAGCAGCCATTCGGGACAGGGGGCGCGCAATGAGCAGTTCTTC.

This rearrangement joins TRBV7-2 to TRBJ2-1; 10 nucleotides line up with TRBD2. CDR3 length: 15 residues. J was trimmed by 0 bases and V by 5 bases; bases with no gene match: 1. Germline V gene lookup returns CDR1 SGHTA and CDR2 FQGNSA. CDR3 protein: CASSRTSGSYNEQFF. Here the CDR3 DNA reads TGTGCCAGCAGCCGGACTAGCGGCTCCTACAATGAGCAGTTCTTC.

The chain couples TRBV5-6 to TRBJ2-4, with D perhaps TRBD2 (5 bases). Trimming removed 0 bases at V and 6 bases at J, with 10 bases between. Per the germline V gene, CDR1 is SGHDT and CDR2 is YYEEEE. CDR3 length: 14 residues. The CDR3 bases are TGTGCCAGCAGCTTGGAGGGCGGAGGAAACATTCAGTACTTC. Translating it yields CASSLEGGGNIQYF.

This rearrangement joins TRBV7-8 to TRBJ1-5; 8 nucleotides agree with TRBD1. V shed 1 base and J 5 bases; nucleotides not matched to a gene: 1. The CDR3 has 14 amino acids. CDR1 is SGHVS, CDR2 FQNEAQ, per germline. CDR3 loop: CASSLGQGHQPQHF. The CDR3 DNA is TGTGCCAGCAGCTTAGGACAGGGGCATCAGCCCCAGCATTTT.

The chain recombines TRBV28 with TRBJ2-7; 11 nucleotides align to TRBD1. Trimming removed 7 bases from V and 4 bases from J; junction bases left unmatched: 6. This CDR3 region has 14 residues. CDR1 MDHEN and CDR2 SYDVKM come from the germline V gene. CDR3 nucleotides: TGTGCCAGCACCAGGACAGGGGGCGCTTACGAGCAGTACTTC. It codes for CASTRTGGAYEQYF.

This clone was seen a single time. V usage is TRBV19 and J usage is TRBJ2-2; tentative D call: TRBD1 (5 bases). V was trimmed by 4 bases and J by 1 base, leaving 13 bases between them. Per germline, CDR1 LNHDA and CDR2 SQIVND (reference sequence). The CDR3 has 16 amino acids. This chain's CDR3 is CASSKTDSQNTGELFF. CDR3 sequence (DNA): TGTGCCAGTAGTAAGACCGACAGCCAGAACACCGGGGAGCTGTTTTTT.

This clone was seen just once. The chain links TRBV19 to TRBJ1-4, with 9 bases matching TRBD1. After removal of 7 bases from V and 6 bases from J, the junction contained 6 bases not matched to a gene. The CDR3 consists of 14 residues. CDR1 and CDR2 from the germline V gene are LNHDA and SQIVND (reference sequence). The CDR3 DNA reads as TGTGCCAGTACCCTGACAGGGGGTGATGAAAAACTGTTTTTT. Translation gives CASTLTGGDEKLFF.

This clone showed up many times. The chain is built from TRBV7-6 and TRBJ2-7; D is perhaps TRBD1 (6 bases). From germline, CDR1 is SGHVS and CDR2 FNYEAQ. CDR3 size: 15 residues. V lost 5 bases to trimming and J lost 2 bases, with 16 bases between them. The CDR3 is CASSPSANRAYEQYF. The CDR3 DNA follows: TGTGCCAGCAGCCCGTCCGCGAACAGGGCCTACGAGCAGTACTTC.

This sequence joins TRBV7-2 and TRBJ2-7, with D perhaps TRBD1 (6 bases). Trimming left V 5 bases short and J 1 base short, with 18 bases between. Per the germline V gene, CDR1 is SGHTA and CDR2 is FQGNSA. The CDR3 has 16 residues. The CDR3 bases are TGTGCCAGCAGCCCAGGGGCTCTCCGCGCATCCTACGAGCAGTACTTC. Translation: CASSPGALRASYEQYF.

This clone has a handful of counts. V is TRBV18 and J is TRBJ1-2, with 9 bases that match TRBD1. Germline V gene sequence: CDR1 KGHSH, CDR2 LQKENI. The junction had 3 bases not matched to a gene; V was cut back by 3 bases and J by 4 bases. The CDR3 totals 14 residues. The CDR3 is CASSPGQGPYGYTF. The CDR3 DNA reads as TGTGCCAGCTCACCGGGACAGGGTCCCTATGGCTACACCTTC.

CDR3 amino acids: CASSFVTKNEKLFF. The CDR3 DNA sequence: TGTGCCAGCAGCTTCGTGACAAAGAATGAAAAACTGTTTTTT. J is TRBJ1-4 and V is TRBV7-9, with D unclear. CDR3 length equals 14 residues. CDR1 and CDR2 from the germline V gene are SEHNR and FQNEAQ (reference sequence). Trimming took off 3 bases at V and 5 bases at J, with 10 bases between the two ends.

The chain recombines TRBV7-9 with TRBJ2-2; D remains unclear. This CDR3 region has 16 residues. The V gene's germline CDR1 is SEHNR and CDR2 FQNEAQ (reference sequence). The V and J ends lost 6 bases and 2 bases respectively, with 16 bases between them. The CDR3 here is CASSPPTAPNTGELFF. CDR3 coding DNA: TGTGCCAGCAGTCCACCTACCGCCCCCAACACCGGGGAGCTGTTTTTT.

V is TRBV7-2 and J is TRBJ2-7, with a possible D match to TRBD2 (5 bases). V dropped 6 bases and J dropped 1 base, with 13 bases sitting between them. Germline V gene lookup returns CDR1 SGHTA and CDR2 FQGNSA. The CDR3 has 14 residues. CDR3 loop: CASSRPDSSYEQYF. CDR3 DNA: TGTGCCAGCAGTCGACCGGACTCTTCCTACGAGCAGTACTTC.

The gene calls are TRBV4-1 and TRBJ1-2; 7 positions agree with TRBD1. V lost 1 base and J lost 4; bases outside the gene matches: 9. Per the germline V gene, CDR1 is MGHRA and CDR2 is YSYEKL. This CDR3 is 16 amino acids long. CDR3 sequence (DNA): TGCGCCAGCAGCCAAGTTTCTACAGGGGCCTTCTATGGCTACACCTTC. This translates into CASSQVSTGAFYGYTF.

The chain carries TRBV10-3 and TRBJ2-2, with D maybe TRBD1 (5 bases). This CDR3 comprises 13 residues. V was pared by 6 bases and J by 6 bases, with 11 bases between. Per germline, CDR1 ENHRY and CDR2 SYGVKD. The CDR3 nucleotides read TGTGCCATCAGATCACAGGAGCCCGGGGAGCTGTTTTTT. Its protein is CAIRSQEPGELFF.

This clone was counted once. J is TRBJ1-4 and V is TRBV11-3; D unclear. This CDR3 has 15 residues. Trimming removed 5 bases from V and 3 bases from J, with 13 bases in between. CDR1 and CDR2 from the germline V gene are SGHNT and YENEEA. The CDR3 protein is CASSPQAGANEKLFF. The CDR3 DNA sequence: TGTGCCAGCAGCCCCCAGGCCGGGGCTAATGAAAAACTGTTTTTT. Complete variable domain (other parts from reference TRBV11-3 and TRBJ1-4): EAGVVQSPRYKIIEKKQPVAFWCNPISGHNTLYWYLQNLGQGPELLIRYENEEAVDDSQLPKDRFSAERLKGVDSTLKIQPAELGDSAVYLCASSPQAGANEKLFFGSGTQLSVL.

The V and J genes are TRBV7-9 and TRBJ1-2; 8 bases are shared with TRBD1. CDR1 and CDR2 from the germline V gene are SEHNR and FQNEAQ (reference sequence). This CDR3 is 16 amino acids long. Losses at the gene ends were 4 bases for V and 3 bases for J; bases not matched to a gene: 10. The DNA for the CDR3 is TGTGCCAGCAGCTCCCTCCCCGACAGGGGCGACTATGGCTACACCTTC. It codes for CASSSLPDRGDYGYTF. Using reference TRBV7-9 and TRBJ1-2 for the parts outside the CDR3, the full variable domain is DTGVSQNPRHKITKRGQNVTFRCDPISEHNRLYWYRQTLGQGPEFLTYFQNEAQLEKSRLLSDRFSAERPKGSFSTLEIQRTEQGDSAMYLCASSSLPDRGDYGYTFGSGTRLTVV.